This TCR beta chain was captured by sequencing in a study of shared clonotypes between healthy human individuals. The assay was run at deep level. Per the authors' pipeline: Filtering of immunoSEQ junctional sequences could not match full-length read filtering. The table came from immunoSEQ multiplex PCR; TCRdb's copy has only in-frame clones and leaves some out. V, J and clone size derive from that table, while D and trimming were established from the DNA sequence. Here the sample spans around 500,000 clones, approximately 81% being singletons. Healthy HIV-negative adults with no recent acute infections or vaccinations were recruited as donors. Donors were Caucasian adults residing in Nashville, Tennessee, USA. V lost 1 base and J 5 bases, leaving 15 bases between the germline ends. This CDR3 contains 16 residues. The germline V gene encodes CDR1 SGHNT and CDR2 YENEEA.

The chain links TRBV11-3 to TRBJ2-1, with D tentatively TRBD2 (5 bases). The TCR sequence derives from a woman aged 40 to 50 in good health. Some clones in this sample may be carry-over from other donors' samples. The sequencing input was PBMCs. The CDR3 nucleotides are TGTGCCAGCAGCTTAGGCTCCGGGATTCAGGACAATGAGCAGTTCTTC. Residues: CASSLGSGIQDNEQFF.